The clone carrying this T cell receptor (beta chain) has just a few counts. These data originate in a study of blood T cell repertoires in COVID-19. Study as a whole: Collection of acute and convalescent COVID-19 samples took place in the United States, Italy and Spain.

CDR3 size: 15 residues. Germline lookup yields CDR1 SGHTA and CDR2 FQGNSA. V gave up 0 bases and J gave up 3 bases, with 11 bases separating them. Per the original methods: Reference gene primer amplification in the assay estimated nucleated cell counts. Data came from immunoSEQ multiplex PCR; TCRdb stores just in-frame clones and leaves some out. D and trimming come from the DNA, and the V and J calls and clone size come from that table. The sample lists about 220,000 clones; around 83% were seen once. The rearrangement uses TRBV7-2 and TRBJ1-1; maybe TRBD1 (5 bases). The source material was peripheral blood. The receptor's source is a woman aged 70-85 years with COVID-19, enrolled during active disease. CDR3 DNA sequence: TGTGCCAGCAGCTTAGCCATGGGGGGGTACACTGAAGCTTTCTTT. Its protein is CASSLAMGGYTEAFF.